The rows below give T cell receptor beta chains drawn from one sample of a study of sequential checkpoint blockade in melanoma. Sequencing used immunoSEQ multiplex PCR; TCRdb keeps in-frame clones, though not all of them. The data contain 15,000 to 20,000 clones, roughly 70% of them seen just once; the ten biggest clones take up approximately 12%. The sequencing used CD8+ T cells sorted from blood (inferred from file names), collected from a patient given nivolumab and ipilimumab in sequence. These receptors were collected from a human donor with melanoma. Both conserved end residues are part of each CDR3. The D gene is left open where the match is weak. Only some rows state a clone size, as once, few, many or a class for expanded clones.

d_call j_call v_call cdr3_length clone_size cdr3_nt cdr3_aa
NA TRBJ2-2 TRBV7-9 12 medium-sized TGTGCCAGCAGCCGGGGGTCCGGGGAGCTGTTTTTT CASSRGSGELFF
NA TRBJ2-1 TRBV12-2 20 NA TGTGCAAGTCGCTTAGCGCCGATAGCGGGGGGACACCAATCCTACAATGAGCAGTTCTTC CASRLAPIAGGHQSYNEQFF
NA TRBJ2-7 TRBV27 12 medium-sized TGTGCCAGCAAGGGGGAGGGATACGAGCAGTACTTC CASKGEGYEQYF
TRBD1 TRBJ1-2 TRBV14 13 once TGTGCCAGCAGCCCGCAGGGGGGTTATGGCTACACCTTC CASSPQGGYGYTF
TRBD1 TRBJ2-3 TRBV9 14 NA TGTGCCAGCAGCTGGACAGGGGTCACAGATACGCAGTATTTT CASSWTGVTDTQYF
NA TRBJ2-7 TRBV27 15 NA TGTGCCAGCAGTTTATCGGCCACAGGGCTCTACGAGCAGTACTTC CASSLSATGLYEQYF
TRBD2 TRBJ2-7 TRBV9 14 NA TGTGCCAGCAGCGTCGGGACTAGCGGGTACGAGCAGTACTTC CASSVGTSGYEQYF
NA TRBJ2-7 TRBV27 16 NA TGTGCCAGCAGTTTCCTCTCTAGCGTGAGCTCCTACGAGCAGTACTTC CASSFLSSVSSYEQYF
NA TRBJ2-4 TRBV15 15 NA TGTGCCACCAGCAGAAGTGACAGAGCCAAAAACATTCAGTACTTC CATSRSDRAKNIQYF
NA TRBJ1-3 TRBV29-1 15 NA TGCAGCGTTGAAGCTTGGGACAACTCTGGAAACACCATATATTTT CSVEAWDNSGNTIYF
TRBD2 TRBJ2-4 TRBV13 14 NA TGTGCCAGCAGCACGGGACTAGGGGAAAACATTCAGTACTTC CASSTGLGENIQYF